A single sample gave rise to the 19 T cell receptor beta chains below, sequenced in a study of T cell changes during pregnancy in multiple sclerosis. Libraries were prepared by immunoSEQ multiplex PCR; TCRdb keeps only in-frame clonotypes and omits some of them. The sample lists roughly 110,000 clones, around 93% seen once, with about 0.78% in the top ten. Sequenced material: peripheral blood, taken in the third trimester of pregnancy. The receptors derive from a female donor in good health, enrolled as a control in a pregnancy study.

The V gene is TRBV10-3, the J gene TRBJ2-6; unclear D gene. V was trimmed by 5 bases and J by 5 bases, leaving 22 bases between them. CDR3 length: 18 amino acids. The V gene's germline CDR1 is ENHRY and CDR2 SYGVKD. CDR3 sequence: CAISLDCCIQSRANVLTF. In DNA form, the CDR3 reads TGTGCCATCAGTCTAGACTGCTGTATACAAAGTCGGGCCAACGTCCTGACTTTC.

The CDR3 bases are TGTGCCTGGACCCGGGGGAGGGACGGCGAGCAGTACTTC. Translated: CAWTRGRDGEQYF. This chain joins TRBV30 and TRBJ2-7; TRBD2 matches at 7 bases. The CDR3 is 13 amino acids. V lost 4 bases to trimming and J lost 6 bases; unmatched junction nucleotides: 9. The germline CDR1 and CDR2 sequences are GTSNPN and SVGIG (reference sequence).

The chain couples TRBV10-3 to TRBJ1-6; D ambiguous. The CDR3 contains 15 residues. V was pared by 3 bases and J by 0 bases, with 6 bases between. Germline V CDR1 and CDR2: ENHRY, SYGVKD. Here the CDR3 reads CAISERSSYNSPLHF. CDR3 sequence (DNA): TGTGCCATCAGTGAAAGGAGCTCCTATAATTCACCCCTCCACTTT.

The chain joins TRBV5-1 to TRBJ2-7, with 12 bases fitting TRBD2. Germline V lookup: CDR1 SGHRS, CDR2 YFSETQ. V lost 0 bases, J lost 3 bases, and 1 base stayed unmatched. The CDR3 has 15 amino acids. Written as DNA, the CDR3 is TGCGCCAGCAGCTTGGAACTAGCGGGAGGCTACGAGCAGTACTTC. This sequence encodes CASSLELAGGYEQYF.

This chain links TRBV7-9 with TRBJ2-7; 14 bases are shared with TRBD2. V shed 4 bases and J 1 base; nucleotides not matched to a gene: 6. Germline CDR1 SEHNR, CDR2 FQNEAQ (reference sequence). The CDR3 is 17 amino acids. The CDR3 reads CASSSGLAGEGSYEQYF. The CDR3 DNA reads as TGTGCCAGCAGCTCGGGACTAGCGGGGGAGGGATCCTACGAGCAGTACTTC.

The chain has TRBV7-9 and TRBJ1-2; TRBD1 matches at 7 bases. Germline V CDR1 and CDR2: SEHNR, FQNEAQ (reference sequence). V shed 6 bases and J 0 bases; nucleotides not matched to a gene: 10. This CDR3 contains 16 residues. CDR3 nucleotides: TGTGCCAGCAGTTATCTTGGACAGGTCACTAACTATGGCTACACCTTC. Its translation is CASSYLGQVTNYGYTF.

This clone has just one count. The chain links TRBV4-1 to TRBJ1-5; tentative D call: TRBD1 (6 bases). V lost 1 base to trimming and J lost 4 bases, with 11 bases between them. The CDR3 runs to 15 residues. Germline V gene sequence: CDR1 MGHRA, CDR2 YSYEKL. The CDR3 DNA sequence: TGCGCCAGCAGCCAAGGGGGGCAGGCGAATCAGCCCCAGCATTTT. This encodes CASSQGGQANQPQHF.

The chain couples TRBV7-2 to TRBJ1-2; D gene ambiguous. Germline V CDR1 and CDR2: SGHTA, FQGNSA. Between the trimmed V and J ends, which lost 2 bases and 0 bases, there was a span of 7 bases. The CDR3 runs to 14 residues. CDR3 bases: TGTGCCAGCAGCTTACAGGTTTCTAACTATGGCTACACCTTC. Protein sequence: CASSLQVSNYGYTF.

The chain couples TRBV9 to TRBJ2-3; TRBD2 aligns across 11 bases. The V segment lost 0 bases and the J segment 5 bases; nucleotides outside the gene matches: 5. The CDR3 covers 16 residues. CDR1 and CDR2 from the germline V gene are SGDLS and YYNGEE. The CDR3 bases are TGTGCCAGCAGCGTAGTTAGCGGGGGGGCCGGAGATACGCAGTATTTT. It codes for CASSVVSGGAGDTQYF.

The CDR3 is CASSLIRQGANTEAFF. Written as DNA, the CDR3 is TGTGCCAGCAGCCTAATACGACAGGGGGCGAACACTGAAGCTTTCTTT. V gene TRBV5-6 combines with J gene TRBJ1-1; 10 bases fit TRBD1. CDR1 and CDR2 (germline): SGHDT, YYEEEE. This CDR3 has 16 amino acids. Germline trimming cut 4 bases from V and 1 base from J; bases unmatched to any gene: 7.

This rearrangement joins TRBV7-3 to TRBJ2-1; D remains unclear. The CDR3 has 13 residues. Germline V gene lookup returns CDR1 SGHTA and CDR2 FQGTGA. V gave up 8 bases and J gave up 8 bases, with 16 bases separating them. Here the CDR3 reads CASAIAVSDEQFF. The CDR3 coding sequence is TGTGCCAGCGCCATCGCCGTAAGCGATGAGCAGTTCTTC.

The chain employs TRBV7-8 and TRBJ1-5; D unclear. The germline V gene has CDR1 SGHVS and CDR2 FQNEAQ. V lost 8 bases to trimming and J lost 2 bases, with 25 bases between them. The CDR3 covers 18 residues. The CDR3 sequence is CASLSGPAPTMGNQPQHF. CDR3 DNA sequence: TGTGCCAGCCTATCCGGGCCAGCCCCGACTATGGGCAATCAGCCCCAGCATTTT. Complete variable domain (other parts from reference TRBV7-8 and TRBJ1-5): GAGVSQSPRYKVAKRGQDVALRCDPISGHVSLFWYQQALGQGPEFLTYFQNEAQLDKSGLPSDRFFAERPEGSVSTLKIQRTQQEDSAVYLCASLSGPAPTMGNQPQHFGDGTRLSIL.

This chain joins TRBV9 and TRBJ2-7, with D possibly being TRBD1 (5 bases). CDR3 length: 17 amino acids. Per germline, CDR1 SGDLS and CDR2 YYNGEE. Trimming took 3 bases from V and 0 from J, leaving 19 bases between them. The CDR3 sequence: CASSEGWTFSSSYEQYF. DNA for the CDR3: TGTGCCAGCAGCGAGGGGTGGACATTCTCGAGCTCCTACGAGCAGTACTTC. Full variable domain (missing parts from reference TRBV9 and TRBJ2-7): DSGVTQTPKHLITATGQRVTLRCSPRSGDLSVYWYQQSLDQGLQFLIQYYNGEERAKGNILERFSAQQFPDLHSELNLSSLELGDSALYFCASSEGWTFSSSYEQYFGPGTRLTVT.

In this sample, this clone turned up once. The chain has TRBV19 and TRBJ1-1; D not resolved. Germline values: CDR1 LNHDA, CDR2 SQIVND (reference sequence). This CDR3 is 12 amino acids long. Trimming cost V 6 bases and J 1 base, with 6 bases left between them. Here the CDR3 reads CASRGGNTEAFF. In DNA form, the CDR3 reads TGTGCCAGTAGGGGAGGGAACACTGAAGCTTTCTTT.

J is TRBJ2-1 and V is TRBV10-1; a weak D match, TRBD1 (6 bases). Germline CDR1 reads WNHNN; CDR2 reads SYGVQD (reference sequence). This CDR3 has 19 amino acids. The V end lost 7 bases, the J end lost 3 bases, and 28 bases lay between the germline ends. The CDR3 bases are TGCGCCAGCATCCAACCGGGACATTCGATCCCCTCCAACTACAATGAGCAGTTCTTC. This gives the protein CASIQPGHSIPSNYNEQFF.

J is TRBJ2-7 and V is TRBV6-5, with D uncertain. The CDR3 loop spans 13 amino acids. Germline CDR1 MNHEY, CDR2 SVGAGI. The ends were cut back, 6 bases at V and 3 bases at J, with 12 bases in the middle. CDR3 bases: TGTGCCAGCAGATTACTCGATCGCTACGAGCAGTACTTC. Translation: CASRLLDRYEQYF.

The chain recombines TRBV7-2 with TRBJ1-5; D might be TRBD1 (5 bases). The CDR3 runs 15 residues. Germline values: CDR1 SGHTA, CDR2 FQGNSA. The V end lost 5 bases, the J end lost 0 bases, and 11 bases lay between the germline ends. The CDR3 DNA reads TGTGCCAGCAGCCCGACAGCTTATAGCAATCAGCCCCAGCATTTT. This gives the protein CASSPTAYSNQPQHF. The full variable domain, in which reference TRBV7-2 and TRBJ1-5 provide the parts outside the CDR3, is GAGVSQSPSNKVTEKGKDVELRCDPISGHTALYWYRQSLGQGLEFLIYFQGNSAPDKSGLPSDRFSAERTGGSVSTLTIQRTQQEDSAVYLCASSPTAYSNQPQHFGDGTRLSIL.

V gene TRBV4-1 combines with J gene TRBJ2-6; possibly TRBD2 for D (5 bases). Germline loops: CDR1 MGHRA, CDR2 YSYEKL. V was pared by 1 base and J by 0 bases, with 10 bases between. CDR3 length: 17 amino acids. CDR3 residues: CASSQGRAVSGANVLTF. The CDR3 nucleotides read TGCGCCAGCAGCCAAGGGCGGGCCGTCTCTGGGGCCAACGTCCTGACTTTC.

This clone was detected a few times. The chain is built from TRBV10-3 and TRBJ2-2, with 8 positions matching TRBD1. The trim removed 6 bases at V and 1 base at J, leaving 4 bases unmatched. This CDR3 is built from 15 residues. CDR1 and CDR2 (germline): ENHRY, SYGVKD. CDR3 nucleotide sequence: TGTGCCATCAGAGAACAGGGGGGGAACACCGGGGAGCTGTTTTTT. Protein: CAIREQGGNTGELFF.